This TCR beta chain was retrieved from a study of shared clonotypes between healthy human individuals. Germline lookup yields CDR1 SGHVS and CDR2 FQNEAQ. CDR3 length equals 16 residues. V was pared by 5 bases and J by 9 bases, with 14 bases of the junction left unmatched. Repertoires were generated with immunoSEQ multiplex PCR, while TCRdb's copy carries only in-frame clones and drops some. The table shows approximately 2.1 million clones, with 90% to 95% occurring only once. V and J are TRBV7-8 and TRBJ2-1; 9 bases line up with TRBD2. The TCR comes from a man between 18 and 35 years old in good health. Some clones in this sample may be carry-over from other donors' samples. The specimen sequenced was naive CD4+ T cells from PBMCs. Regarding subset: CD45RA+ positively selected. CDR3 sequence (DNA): TGTGCCAGCAGCGTGGTAGCGGGAGCCGTAACGGGTGAGCAGTTCTTC. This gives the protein CASSVVAGAVTGEQFF.